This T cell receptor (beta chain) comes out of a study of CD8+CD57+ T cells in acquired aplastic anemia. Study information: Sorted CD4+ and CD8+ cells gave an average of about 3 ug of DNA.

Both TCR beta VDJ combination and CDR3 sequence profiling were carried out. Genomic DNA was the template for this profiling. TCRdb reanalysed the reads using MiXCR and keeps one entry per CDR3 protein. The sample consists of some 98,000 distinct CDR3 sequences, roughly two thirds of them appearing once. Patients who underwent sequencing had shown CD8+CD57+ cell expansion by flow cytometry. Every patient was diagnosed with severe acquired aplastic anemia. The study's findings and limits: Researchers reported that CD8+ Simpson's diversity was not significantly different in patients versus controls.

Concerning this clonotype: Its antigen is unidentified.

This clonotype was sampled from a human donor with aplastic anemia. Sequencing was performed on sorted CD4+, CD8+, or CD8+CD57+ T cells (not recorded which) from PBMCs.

CDR3 protein: CSTGTINEQYF. The CDR3 DNA follows: TGCAGCACCGGGACAATCAACGAGCAGTACTTC. The J gene is TRBJ2-7, the V gene TRBV29-1; possibly TRBD1 for D (6 bases). With 8 bases removed from V and 5 bases from J, the gap between germline ends came to 13 bases. The CDR3 runs to 11 residues. Looked up from germline, CDR1 is SQVTM and CDR2 is ANQGSEA.